The rows below give T cell receptor beta chains drawn from one sample of a study of follicular helper T cells after annual influenza vaccination. The repertoire was sequenced with immunoSEQ multiplex PCR; TCRdb's copy has only in-frame clones and lacks some. The sample lists thousands of clones; 70% to 80% were seen once. This specimen was CXCR5+ CD38- circulating T follicular helper cells from blood, taken on the day of influenza vaccination. Receptor source: an adult who received the influenza vaccine. The CDR3 runs from the conserved cysteine through the conserved F or W. The order of the fields is clone size, V gene, J gene, D gene, CDR3 DNA, CDR3 protein. A D gene is named only where the DNA matches it firmly. Clone sizes are given selectively: once, few, many, or a class where the clone is expanded.

NA,TRBV7-8,TRBJ2-2,NA,TGTGCCAGCAGCCCCCTGGGGGGGGCCACCGGGGAGCTGTTTTTT,CASSPLGGATGELFF
NA,TRBV6-6,TRBJ1-3,NA,TGTGCCAGCATCACGGGAGGAAACACCATATATTTT,CASITGGNTIYF
few,TRBV19,TRBJ2-1,TRBD2,TGTGCCAGTAGTATGGGCCTAGCGGGAGTAGGCGGTGGAAATGAGCAGTTCTTC,CASSMGLAGVGGGNEQFF
NA,TRBV5-1,TRBJ1-2,NA,TGCGCCAGCAGCTTGACCTCCCCTAGAGATGGCTACACCTTC,CASSLTSPRDGYTF
NA,TRBV7-2,TRBJ2-6,TRBD1,TGTGCCAGCAGCTTACAGGGGGCTGGGGCCAACGTCCTGACTTTC,CASSLQGAGANVLTF
NA,TRBV5-1,TRBJ1-3,NA,TGCGCCAGCAGCTTGGTTCAGGGCGGAGCGGGAAACACCATATATTTT,CASSLVQGGAGNTIYF
NA,TRBV19,TRBJ1-5,NA,TGTGCCAGTAGTGGGCAGGAAGCAGTTCAGCCCCAGCATTTT,CASSGQEAVQPQHF
once,TRBV6-5,TRBJ1-6,NA,TGTGCCAGCACCGGCTACAATTCACCCCTCCACTTT,CASTGYNSPLHF
once,TRBV5-8,TRBJ1-1,NA,TGTGCCAGCAGCCTGGAAAGAAGGACTGAAGCTTTCTTT,CASSLERRTEAFF
NA,TRBV9,TRBJ2-5,NA,TGTGCCAGCAGCGTAGAGAAGGGCCCAGAGACCCAGTACTTC,CASSVEKGPETQYF
once,TRBV7-9,TRBJ2-6,TRBD2,TGTGCCAGCAGCTTGGGGGGGAGAAGTATCTCTGGGGCCAACGTCCTGACTTTC,CASSLGGRSISGANVLTF
few,TRBV29-1,TRBJ2-7,TRBD1,TGCAGCGCTCAACAGGGGACCTACGAGCAGTACTTC,CSAQQGTYEQYF
NA,TRBV7-9,TRBJ1-2,TRBD1,TGTGCCAGCAGCAATGGGGGACAGGGGTCTGGCTACACCTTC,CASSNGGQGSGYTF
NA,TRBV19,TRBJ2-1,NA,TGTGCCAGTATTCCGGGGGCCGGGCGGGGTGAGCAGTTCTTC,CASIPGAGRGEQFF
NA,TRBV7-2,TRBJ2-1,TRBD2,TGTGCCAGCAGCCCCCGAAGGGACTATCGTGGGGATGAGCAGTTCTTC,CASSPRRDYRGDEQFF
NA,TRBV29-1,TRBJ2-3,TRBD1,TGCAGCGGTGGGACAGGGACCGTCGGCTACCCAGATACGCAGTATTTT,CSGGTGTVGYPDTQYF
NA,TRBV15,TRBJ2-5,TRBD1,TGTGCCACCAGCCCGGGACAGTCCCAAGAGACCCAGTACTTC,CATSPGQSQETQYF
NA,TRBV5-5,TRBJ2-5,NA,TGTGCCAGCAGCTTTGGGGGACCGCTGTACCAAGAGACCCAGTACTTC,CASSFGGPLYQETQYF
NA,TRBV30,TRBJ2-1,NA,TGTGCCTGGACGGGGGGCGGAGGGGGGAATGAGCAGTTCTTC,CAWTGGGGGNEQFF
NA,TRBV15,TRBJ2-2,TRBD1,TGTGCCACCAGCAGAGCGAGGGGACAGGGGTCCGGGGAGCTGTTTTTT,CATSRARGQGSGELFF
NA,TRBV10-3,TRBJ2-3,NA,TGTGCCATCAGCTCCAGGGATACGCAGTATTTT,CAISSRDTQYF
few,TRBV10-2,TRBJ1-2,TRBD1,TGCGCCAGCAGTGAGTCGATTAGAGGGGGCCGAGCCTATGGCTACACCTTC,CASSESIRGGRAYGYTF
NA,TRBV7-2,TRBJ2-5,TRBD1,TGTGCCAGCAGCTCTCGACCCGGACAGGGAGAGACCCAGTACTTC,CASSSRPGQGETQYF
NA,TRBV14,TRBJ2-7,TRBD1,TGTGCCAGCAGCCTGTCAAGAACGGACAGGGGGCGGTACGAGCAGTACTTC,CASSLSRTDRGRYEQYF
NA,TRBV19,TRBJ1-5,NA,TGTGCCAGTAGTCAAGGGGGAGAGCAGCCCCAGCATTTT,CASSQGGEQPQHF
few,TRBV7-9,TRBJ2-5,NA,TGTGCCAGCACCCCGGTAACAGGACTCCAAGAGACCCAGTACTTC,CASTPVTGLQETQYF
NA,TRBV30,TRBJ1-5,TRBD1,TGTGCCTGGAGTGCAGGGGGTCAGCCCCAGCATTTT,CAWSAGGQPQHF
NA,TRBV2,TRBJ2-2,NA,TGTGCCAGCAGACAAGGGGCGAACACCGGGGAGCTGTTTTTT,CASRQGANTGELFF
NA,TRBV6-1,TRBJ2-3,TRBD2,TGTGCCGGCCGAGCCGGGACTAGCGGGAAAAATACGCAGTATTTT,CAGRAGTSGKNTQYF
NA,TRBV7-9,TRBJ1-1,NA,TGTGCCAGCAGCTCCGCAGGGAGGGGACTGGGGATGAACACTGAAGCTTTCTTT,CASSSAGRGLGMNTEAFF
few,TRBV7-6,TRBJ2-7,TRBD2,TGTGCCAGCAGCTTAGCCGAAGCGGGAGTTGGCGAGCAGTACTTC,CASSLAEAGVGEQYF
NA,TRBV5-1,TRBJ1-3,TRBD1,TGCGCCAGCAGTGACCGGGACAGGGCTGGAAACACCATATATTTT,CASSDRDRAGNTIYF
NA,TRBV19,TRBJ2-3,TRBD2,TGTGCCAGTAGTTCTAGCGGGGGTAGTGATACGCAGTATTTT,CASSSSGGSDTQYF
NA,TRBV7-2,TRBJ1-4,NA,TGTGCCAGCAGCTTGGGGGGCGGGGAAAAACTGTTTTTT,CASSLGGGEKLFF
NA,TRBV9,TRBJ1-4,NA,TGTGCCAGCAGCGTAGGAGCTGGGTATAATGAAAAACTGTTTTTT,CASSVGAGYNEKLFF
NA,TRBV6-5,TRBJ1-3,NA,TGTGCCAGCAGTTACCTCAGGGACTCTGGAAACACCATATATTTT,CASSYLRDSGNTIYF
once,TRBV29-1,TRBJ1-1,NA,TGCAGCGTTGACTTCATGAACACTGAAGCTTTCTTT,CSVDFMNTEAFF
NA,TRBV27,TRBJ2-5,NA,TGTGCCAGCATGACTAGAGGGGGGGGCGAGACCCAGTACTTC,CASMTRGGGETQYF
NA,TRBV4-2,TRBJ2-7,NA,TGTGCCAGCAGCCAAGCACTGGGTATAGCCTACGAGCAGTACTTC,CASSQALGIAYEQYF
NA,TRBV5-1,TRBJ1-1,NA,TGCGCCAGCAGCTTGGGTGGGAACACTGAAGCTTTCTTT,CASSLGGNTEAFF
NA,TRBV7-2,TRBJ2-3,NA,TGTGCCAGCAGCTTAGGGATTCATATGAATACGCAGTATTTT,CASSLGIHMNTQYF
NA,TRBV6-1,TRBJ1-5,NA,TGTGCCAGCACTGGGACCACCGGTGCCAATCAGCCCCAGCATTTT,CASTGTTGANQPQHF
NA,TRBV28,TRBJ1-1,NA,TGTGCCAGCAGGCTGGGGGGGCCGGACACTGAAGCTTTCTTT,CASRLGGPDTEAFF
NA,TRBV6-5,TRBJ1-1,NA,TGTGCCAGCAAGGGACGCTGGGACACTGAAGCTTTCTTT,CASKGRWDTEAFF
few,TRBV19,TRBJ2-7,NA,TGTGCCAGTAGTATTGGGGACATTTCCTACGAGCAGTACTTC,CASSIGDISYEQYF
once,TRBV30,TRBJ1-1,NA,TGTGCCTGGAGTGTACGGCAGGGTACAGCTTTCTTT,CAWSVRQGTAFF
once,TRBV28,TRBJ2-1,TRBD2,TGTGCCAGCAGTAGCGGGAGCGGAACATCTGAGCAGTTCTTC,CASSSGSGTSEQFF
NA,TRBV6-5,TRBJ2-7,TRBD1,TGTGCCAGCAAGGGGGCGACGGGGCAGTACTTC,CASKGATGQYF
NA,TRBV7-2,TRBJ1-1,NA,TGTGCCAGCAGCTTAGTTGGGGGAGGCACTGAAGCTTTCTTT,CASSLVGGGTEAFF
NA,TRBV30,TRBJ2-2,NA,TGTGCCTGGAGGAACAGGGCCGCCGGGGAGCTGTTTTTT,CAWRNRAAGELFF
NA,TRBV7-2,TRBJ1-3,NA,TGTGCCAGCAGTCCCACTCTCGTGGCAGCTGGAAACACCATATATTTT,CASSPTLVAAGNTIYF
NA,TRBV9,TRBJ2-1,TRBD2,TGTGCCAGCAGCGTAGCTGGGGCGGGGGCCTACAATGAGCAGTTCTTC,CASSVAGAGAYNEQFF
NA,TRBV7-9,TRBJ2-2,TRBD1,TGTGCCAGCAGTAAACAGGGGCCCCGGAACGGGGAGCTGTTTTTT,CASSKQGPRNGELFF
NA,TRBV11-2,TRBJ2-2,NA,TGTGCCAGCAGTCTAGCGTCTTATGCGAACACCGGGGAGCTGTTTTTT,CASSLASYANTGELFF
few,TRBV7-8,TRBJ2-7,NA,TGTGCCAGCAGCCCTCTAAGCGTAAGCTCCTACGAGCAGTACTTC,CASSPLSVSSYEQYF